Given below is one T cell receptor beta chain in context. This specimen comes from a study of blood T cell repertoires in COVID-19. Germline assignment: CDR1 SGHNT and CDR2 YENEEA. Unmatched junction bases numbered 5, after V lost 5 bases and J lost 7 bases. This CDR3 is built from 15 residues. The protocol was immunoSEQ multiplex PCR, while the TCRdb copy is restricted to in-frame clones and leaves out a portion. The sample holds around 220,000 clones, approximately 85% seen once. The clonotype comes from a woman of 80 years or more with COVID-19, enrolled during active disease. The specimen sequenced was peripheral blood. The rearrangement links TRBV11-3 to TRBJ2-1, with TRBD2 matching 13 bases. CDR3 DNA sequence: TGTGCCAGCAGCCTCTCGGGACTAGCGGGGAATGAGCAGTTCTTC. As protein: CASSLSGLAGNEQFF. The variable domain in full, completed from reference TRBV11-3 and TRBJ2-1, reads EAGVVQSPRYKIIEKKQPVAFWCNPISGHNTLYWYLQNLGQGPELLIRYENEEAVDDSQLPKDRFSAERLKGVDSTLKIQPAELGDSAVYLCASSLSGLAGNEQFFGPGTRLTVL.